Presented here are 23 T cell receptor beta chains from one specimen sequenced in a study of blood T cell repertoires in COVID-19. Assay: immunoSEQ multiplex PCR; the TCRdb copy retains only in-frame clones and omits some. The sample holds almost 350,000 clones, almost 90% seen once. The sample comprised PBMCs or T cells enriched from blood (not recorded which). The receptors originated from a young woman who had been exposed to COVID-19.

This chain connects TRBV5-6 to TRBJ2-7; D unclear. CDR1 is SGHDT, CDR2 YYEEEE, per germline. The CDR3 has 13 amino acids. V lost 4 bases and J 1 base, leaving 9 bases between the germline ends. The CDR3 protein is CASSPVGSYEQYF. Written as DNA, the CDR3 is TGTGCCAGCAGCCCGGTCGGGTCCTACGAGCAGTACTTC. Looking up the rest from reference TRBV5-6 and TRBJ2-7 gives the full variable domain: DAGVTQSPTHLIKTRGQQVTLRCSPKSGHDTVSWYQQALGQGPQFIFQYYEEEERQRGNFPDRFSGHQFPNYSSELNVNALLLGDSALYLCASSPVGSYEQYFGPGTRLTVT.

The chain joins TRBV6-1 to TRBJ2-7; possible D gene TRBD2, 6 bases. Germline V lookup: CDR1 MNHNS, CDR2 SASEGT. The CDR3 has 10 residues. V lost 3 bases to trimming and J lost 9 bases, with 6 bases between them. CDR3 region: CASSERGQYF. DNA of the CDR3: TGTGCCAGCAGTGAGCGGGGGCAGTACTTC.

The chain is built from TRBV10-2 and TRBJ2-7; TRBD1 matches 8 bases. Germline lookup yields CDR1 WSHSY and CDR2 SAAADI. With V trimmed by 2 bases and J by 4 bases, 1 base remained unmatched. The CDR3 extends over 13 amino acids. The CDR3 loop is CASSEGQGYEQYF. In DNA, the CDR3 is TGCGCCAGCAGTGAGGGACAGGGTTACGAGCAGTACTTC.

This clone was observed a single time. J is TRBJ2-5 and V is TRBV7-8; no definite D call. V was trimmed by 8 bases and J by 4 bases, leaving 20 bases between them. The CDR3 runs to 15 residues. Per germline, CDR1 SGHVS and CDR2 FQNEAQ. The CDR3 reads CASFSVLRGRETQYF. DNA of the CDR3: TGTGCCAGCTTCTCCGTCCTTCGTGGCCGAGAGACCCAGTACTTC.

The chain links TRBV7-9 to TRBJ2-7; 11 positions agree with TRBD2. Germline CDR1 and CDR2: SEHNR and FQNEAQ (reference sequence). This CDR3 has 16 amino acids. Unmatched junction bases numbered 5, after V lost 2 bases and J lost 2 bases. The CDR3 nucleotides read TGTGCCAGCAGCTTACCTAGCGGGAGGCCCCCCTACGAGCAGTACTTC. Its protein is CASSLPSGRPPYEQYF. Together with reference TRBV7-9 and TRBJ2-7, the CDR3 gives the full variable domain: DTGVSQNPRHKITKRGQNVTFRCDPISEHNRLYWYRQTLGQGPEFLTYFQNEAQLEKSRLLSDRFSAERPKGSFSTLEIQRTEQGDSAMYLCASSLPSGRPPYEQYFGPGTRLTVT.

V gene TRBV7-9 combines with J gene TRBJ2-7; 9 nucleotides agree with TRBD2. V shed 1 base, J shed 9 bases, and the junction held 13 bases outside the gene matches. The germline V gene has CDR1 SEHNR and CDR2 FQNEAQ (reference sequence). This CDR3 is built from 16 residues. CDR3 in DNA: TGTGCCAGCAGCTTAGAACCCCGACTAGCGGACGACCGGCAGTACTTC. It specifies CASSLEPRLADDRQYF.

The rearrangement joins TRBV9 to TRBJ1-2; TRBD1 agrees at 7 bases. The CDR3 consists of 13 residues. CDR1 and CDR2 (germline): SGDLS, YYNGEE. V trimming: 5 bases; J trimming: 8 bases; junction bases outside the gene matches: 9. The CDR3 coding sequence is TGTGCCAGCAGTGCTACCGGGACAGTAGGCTACACCTTC. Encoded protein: CASSATGTVGYTF.

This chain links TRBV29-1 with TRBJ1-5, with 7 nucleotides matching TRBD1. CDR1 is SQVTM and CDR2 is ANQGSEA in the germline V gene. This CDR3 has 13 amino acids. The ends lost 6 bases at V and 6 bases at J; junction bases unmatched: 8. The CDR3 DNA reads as TGCAGCGTGGTAGACAGGGACGGTCAGCCCCAGCATTTT. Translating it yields CSVVDRDGQPQHF. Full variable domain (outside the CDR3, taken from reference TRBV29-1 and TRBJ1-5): SAVISQKPSRDICQRGTSLTIQCQVDSQVTMMFWYRQQPGQSLTLIATANQGSEATYESGFVIDKFPISRPNLTFSTLTVSNMSPEDSSIYLCSVVDRDGQPQHFGDGTRLSIL.

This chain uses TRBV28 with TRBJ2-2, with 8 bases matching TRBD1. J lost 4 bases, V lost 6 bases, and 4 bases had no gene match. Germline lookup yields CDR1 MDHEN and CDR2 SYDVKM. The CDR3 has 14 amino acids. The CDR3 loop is CASRAGGPTGELFF. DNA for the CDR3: TGTGCCAGCAGAGCAGGGGGCCCCACCGGGGAGCTGTTTTTT.

In nucleotides, the CDR3 is TGTGCCAGCACCGGGGACAGGGGGACCTTGGGGGAGAAGGCAAACACCGGGGAGCTGTTTTTT. It specifies CASTGDRGTLGEKANTGELFF. The chain has TRBV28 and TRBJ2-2; 11 positions agree with TRBD1. The germline CDR1 and CDR2 sequences are MDHEN and SYDVKM. The CDR3 totals 21 residues. The V segment lost 7 bases and the J segment 2 bases; nucleotides outside the gene matches: 21.

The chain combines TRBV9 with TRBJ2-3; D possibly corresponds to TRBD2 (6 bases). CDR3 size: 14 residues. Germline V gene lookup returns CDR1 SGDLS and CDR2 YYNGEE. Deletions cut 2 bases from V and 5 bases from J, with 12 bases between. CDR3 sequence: CASSVGGLKDTQYF. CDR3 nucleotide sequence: TGTGCCAGCAGCGTGGGGGGACTGAAAGATACGCAGTATTTT. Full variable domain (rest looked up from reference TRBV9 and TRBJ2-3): DSGVTQTPKHLITATGQRVTLRCSPRSGDLSVYWYQQSLDQGLQFLIQYYNGEERAKGNILERFSAQQFPDLHSELNLSSLELGDSALYFCASSVGGLKDTQYFGPGTRLTVL.

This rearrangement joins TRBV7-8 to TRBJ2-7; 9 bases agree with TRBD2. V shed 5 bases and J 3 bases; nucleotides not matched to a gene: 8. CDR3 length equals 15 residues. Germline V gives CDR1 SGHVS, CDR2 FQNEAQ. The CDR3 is CASSTSGSPFYEQYF. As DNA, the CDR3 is TGTGCCAGCAGCACTAGCGGGTCTCCATTCTACGAGCAGTACTTC.

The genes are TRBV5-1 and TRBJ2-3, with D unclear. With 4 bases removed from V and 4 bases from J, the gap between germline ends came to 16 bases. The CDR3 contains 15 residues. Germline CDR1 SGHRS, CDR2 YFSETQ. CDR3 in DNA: TGCGCCAGCAGCCTAGGCGCGGTTCGACCAGATACGCAGTATTTT. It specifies CASSLGAVRPDTQYF. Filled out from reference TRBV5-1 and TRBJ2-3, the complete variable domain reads KAGVTQTPRYLIKTRGQQVTLSCSPISGHRSVSWYQQTPGQGLQFLFEYFSETQRNKGNFPGRFSGRQFSNSRSEMNVSTLELGDSALYLCASSLGAVRPDTQYFGPGTRLTVL.

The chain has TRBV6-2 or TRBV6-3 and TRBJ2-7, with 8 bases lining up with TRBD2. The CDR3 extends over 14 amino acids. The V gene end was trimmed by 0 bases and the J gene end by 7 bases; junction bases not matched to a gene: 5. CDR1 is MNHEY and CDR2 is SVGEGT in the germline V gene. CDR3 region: CASSYSGGGLEQYF. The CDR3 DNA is TGTGCCAGCAGTTACTCGGGCGGGGGGCTGGAGCAGTACTTC.

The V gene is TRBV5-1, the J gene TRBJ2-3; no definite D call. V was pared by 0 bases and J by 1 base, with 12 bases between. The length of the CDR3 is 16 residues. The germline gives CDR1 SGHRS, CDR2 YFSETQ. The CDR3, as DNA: TGCGCCAGCAGCTTGGGATCGGGTTTGCGCACAGATACGCAGTATTTT. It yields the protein CASSLGSGLRTDTQYF.

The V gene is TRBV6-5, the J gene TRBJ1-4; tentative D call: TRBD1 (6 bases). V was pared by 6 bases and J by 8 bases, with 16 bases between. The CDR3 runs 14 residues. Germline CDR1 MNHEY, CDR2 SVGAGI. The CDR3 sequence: CASSTGTKTEKLFF. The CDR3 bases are TGTGCCAGCAGCACCGGGACAAAAACCGAAAAACTGTTTTTT.

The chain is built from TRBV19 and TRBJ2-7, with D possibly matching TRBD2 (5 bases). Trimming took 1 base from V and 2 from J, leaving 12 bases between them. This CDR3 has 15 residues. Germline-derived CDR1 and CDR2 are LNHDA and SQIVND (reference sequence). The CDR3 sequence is CASSIALGVTYEQYF. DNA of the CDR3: TGTGCCAGTAGTATAGCACTCGGGGTTACCTACGAGCAGTACTTC. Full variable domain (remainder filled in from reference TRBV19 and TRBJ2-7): DGGITQSPKYLFRKEGQNVTLSCEQNLNHDAMYWYRQDPGQGLRLIYYSQIVNDFQKGDIAEGYSVSREKKESFPLTVTSAQKNPTAFYLCASSIALGVTYEQYFGPGTRLTVT.

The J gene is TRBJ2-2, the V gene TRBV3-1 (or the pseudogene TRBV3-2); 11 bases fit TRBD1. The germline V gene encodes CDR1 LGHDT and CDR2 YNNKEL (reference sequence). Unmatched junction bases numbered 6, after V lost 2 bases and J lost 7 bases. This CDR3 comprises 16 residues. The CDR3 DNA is TGTGCCAGCAGCCAACCGGGACAGGGGGTTTTCGGGGAGCTGTTTTTT. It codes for CASSQPGQGVFGELFF.

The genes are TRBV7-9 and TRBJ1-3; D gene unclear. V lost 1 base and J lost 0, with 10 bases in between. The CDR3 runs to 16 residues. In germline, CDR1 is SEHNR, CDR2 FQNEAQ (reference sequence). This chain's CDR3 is CASSLGASYSGNTIYF. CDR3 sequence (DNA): TGTGCCAGCAGCTTAGGGGCATCCTACTCTGGAAACACCATATATTTT.

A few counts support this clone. DNA of the CDR3: TGTGCCAGTACCGATGGGTCAGGGGGTCGCTCTGGGGCCAACGTCCTGACTTTC. It codes for CASTDGSGGRSGANVLTF. V and J are TRBV19 and TRBJ2-6; 7 bases line up with TRBD1. CDR1 and CDR2 from the germline V gene are LNHDA and SQIVND (reference sequence). This CDR3 spans 18 amino acids. The trim removed 7 bases at V and 0 bases at J, leaving 12 bases unmatched.

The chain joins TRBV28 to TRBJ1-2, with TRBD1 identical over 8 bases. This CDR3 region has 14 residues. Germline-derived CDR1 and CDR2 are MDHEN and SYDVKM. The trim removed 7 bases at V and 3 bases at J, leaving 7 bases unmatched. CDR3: CASTPGGADYGYTF. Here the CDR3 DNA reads TGTGCCAGCACCCCAGGGGGCGCGGACTATGGCTACACCTTC.

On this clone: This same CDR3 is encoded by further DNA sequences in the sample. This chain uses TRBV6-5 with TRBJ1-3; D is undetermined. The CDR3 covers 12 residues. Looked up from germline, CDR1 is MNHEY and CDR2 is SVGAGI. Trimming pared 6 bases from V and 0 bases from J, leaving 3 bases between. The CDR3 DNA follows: TGTGCCAGCAGCCGCTCTGGAAACACCATATATTTT. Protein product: CASSRSGNTIYF.

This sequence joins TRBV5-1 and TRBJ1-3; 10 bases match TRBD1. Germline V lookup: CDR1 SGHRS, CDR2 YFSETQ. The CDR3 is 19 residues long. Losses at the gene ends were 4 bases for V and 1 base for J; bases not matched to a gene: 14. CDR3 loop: CASSKEPAGTGESGNTIYF. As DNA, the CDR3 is TGCGCCAGCAGCAAGGAACCAGCCGGGACAGGGGAGTCTGGAAACACCATATATTTT.